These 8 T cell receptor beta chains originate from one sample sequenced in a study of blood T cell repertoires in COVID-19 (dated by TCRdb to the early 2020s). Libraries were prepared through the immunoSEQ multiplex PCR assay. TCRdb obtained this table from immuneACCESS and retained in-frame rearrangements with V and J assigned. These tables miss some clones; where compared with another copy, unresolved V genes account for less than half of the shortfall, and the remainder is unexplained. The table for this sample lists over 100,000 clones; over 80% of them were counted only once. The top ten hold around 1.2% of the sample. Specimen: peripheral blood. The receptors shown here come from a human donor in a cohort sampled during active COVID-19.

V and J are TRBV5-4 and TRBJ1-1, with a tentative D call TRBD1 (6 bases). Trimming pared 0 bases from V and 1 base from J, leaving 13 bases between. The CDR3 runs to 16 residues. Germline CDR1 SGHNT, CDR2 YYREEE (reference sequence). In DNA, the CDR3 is TGTGCCAGCAGCTTGGGGGGGCTGGGTTCGAACACTGAAGCTTTCTTT. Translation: CASSLGGLGSNTEAFF.

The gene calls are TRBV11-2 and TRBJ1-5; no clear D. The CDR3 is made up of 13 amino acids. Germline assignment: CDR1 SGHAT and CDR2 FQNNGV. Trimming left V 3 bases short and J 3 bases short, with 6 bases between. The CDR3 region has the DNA TGTGCCAGCAGCTTTCAGAACAATCAGCCCCAGCATTTT. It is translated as CASSFQNNQPQHF.

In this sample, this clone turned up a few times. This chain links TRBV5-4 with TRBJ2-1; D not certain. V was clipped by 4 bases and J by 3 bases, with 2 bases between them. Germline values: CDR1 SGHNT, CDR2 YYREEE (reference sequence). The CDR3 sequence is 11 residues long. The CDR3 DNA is TGTGCCAGCAGCCACTACAATGAGCAGTTCTTC. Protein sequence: CASSHYNEQFF.

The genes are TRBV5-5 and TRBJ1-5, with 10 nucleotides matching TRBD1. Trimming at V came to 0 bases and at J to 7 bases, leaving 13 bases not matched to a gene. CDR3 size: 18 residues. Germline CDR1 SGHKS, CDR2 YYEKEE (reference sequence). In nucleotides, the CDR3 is TGTGCCAGCAGCTTGGAGACAGGGGGCGTTGGGAATCGGCAGCCCCAGCATTTT. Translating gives CASSLETGGVGNRQPQHF.

DNA of the CDR3: TGTGCCAGCAGGGAACCGGGACACCCGTACTTC. This codes for CASREPGHPYF. The V and J genes are TRBV2 and TRBJ2-5; maybe TRBD1 (6 bases). The ends were cut back, 6 bases at V and 13 bases at J, with 15 bases in the middle. The CDR3 extends over 11 amino acids. Germline CDR1 reads SNHLY; CDR2 reads FYNNEI.

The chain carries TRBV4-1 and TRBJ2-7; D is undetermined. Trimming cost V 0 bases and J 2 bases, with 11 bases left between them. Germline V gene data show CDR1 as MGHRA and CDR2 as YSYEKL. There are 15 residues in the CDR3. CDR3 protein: CASSQDRTPTYEQYF. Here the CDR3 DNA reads TGCGCCAGCAGCCAAGATAGAACCCCTACCTACGAGCAGTACTTC.

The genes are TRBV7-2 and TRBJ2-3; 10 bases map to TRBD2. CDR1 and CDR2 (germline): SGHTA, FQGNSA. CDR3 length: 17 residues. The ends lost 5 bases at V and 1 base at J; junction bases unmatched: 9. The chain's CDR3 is CASSTRQRGGGTDTQYF. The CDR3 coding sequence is TGTGCCAGCAGCACGAGGCAGCGGGGGGGAGGCACAGATACGCAGTATTTT.

CDR3 protein: CASSLGVAGNDEKLFF. The CDR3, as DNA: TGCGCCAGCAGCTTGGGGGTAGCAGGGAACGATGAAAAACTGTTTTTT. V and J are TRBV5-1 and TRBJ1-4, with a tentative D call TRBD1 (5 bases). Trimming left V 0 bases short and J 6 bases short, with 15 bases between. This CDR3 is built from 16 residues. The germline CDR1 and CDR2 sequences are SGHRS and YFSETQ.